The 8 T cell receptor beta chains below come from one sample, sequenced in a study of metastatic and nonmetastatic thyroid tumors. Through MiXCR, TCRdb re-clonotyped the PCR reads. The table lists around 4,300 clones, about 22% of them singletons. Ahead of thyroid surgery, no patient had received treatment of any kind. Sequenced sample: tumor tissue. These TCRs come from a male donor with papillary thyroid cancer or a benign thyroid nodule (not recorded which). Some clones in this sample may be carry-over from other donors' samples.

This rearrangement joins TRBV18 to TRBJ2-6; D might be TRBD2 (5 bases). The CDR3 loop spans 13 amino acids. Between the trimmed V and J ends, which lost 6 bases and 8 bases, there was a span of 11 bases. CDR1 and CDR2 from the germline V gene are KGHSH and LQKENI. The DNA for the CDR3 is TGTGCCAGCTCCCATCCCGGGACCAACGTCCTGACTTTC. This sequence encodes CASSHPGTNVLTF.

This clone is labeled medium-sized. The chain carries TRBV11-1 and TRBJ2-7, with D uncertain. The CDR3 loop spans 16 amino acids. Trimming took 1 base from V and 2 from J, leaving 15 bases between them. From germline, CDR1 is SGHAT and CDR2 FQDESV (reference sequence). The CDR3 DNA sequence: TGTGCCAGCAGCTTAGAGTACAGCCTCCACCCCTACGAGCAGTACTTC. Residues: CASSLEYSLHPYEQYF. Full variable domain (remainder filled in from reference TRBV11-1 and TRBJ2-7): EAEVAQSPRYKITEKSQAVAFWCDPISGHATLYWYRQILGQGPELLVQFQDESVVDDSQLPKDRFSAERLKGVDSTLKIQPAELGDSAMYLCASSLEYSLHPYEQYFGPGTRLTVT.

This chain uses TRBV9 with TRBJ2-5; 7 bases fit TRBD2. The CDR3 has 14 amino acids. The V gene end was trimmed by 4 bases and the J gene end by 2 bases; junction bases not matched to a gene: 5. The germline V gene has CDR1 SGDLS and CDR2 YYNGEE. The CDR3 nucleotides are TGTGCCAGCAGCCTGGGGGGAGGGCAAGAGACCCAGTACTTC. It yields the protein CASSLGGGQETQYF.

Many counts were recorded for this clone. This sequence joins TRBV7-2 and TRBJ2-5; D unresolved. V lost 0 bases and J lost 4, with 21 bases in between. Looked up from germline, CDR1 is SGHTA and CDR2 is FQGNSA. This CDR3 contains 18 residues. CDR3 protein: CASSLAEAHGVLLETQYF. The CDR3 bases are TGTGCCAGCAGCTTAGCTGAGGCGCACGGAGTCTTGTTAGAGACCCAGTACTTC. The full variable domain, in which reference TRBV7-2 and TRBJ2-5 provide the parts outside the CDR3, is GAGVSQSPSNKVTEKGKDVELRCDPISGHTALYWYRQSLGQGLEFLIYFQGNSAPDKSGLPSDRFSAERTGGSVSTLTIQRTQQEDSAVYLCASSLAEAHGVLLETQYFGPGTRLLVL.

This clone was seen more than once but under ten times. This chain uses TRBV6-6 with TRBJ2-1; perhaps TRBD1 as D (5 bases). The V end lost 0 bases, the J end lost 10 bases, and 13 bases lay between the germline ends. The CDR3 extends over 14 amino acids. Germline values: CDR1 MNHNY, CDR2 SVGAGI (reference sequence). The CDR3 DNA is TGTGCCAGCAGTTACTCGGGGCCCCAGGAGGAGCAGTTCTTC. Amino acid sequence: CASSYSGPQEEQFF.

This clone was counted ten times or more. CDR3 loop: CASSEQSPHQFF. In DNA form, the CDR3 reads TGTGCCAGCAGTGAACAGTCTCCGCATCAGTTCTTC. The chain joins TRBV2 to TRBJ2-1; D is uncertain. The CDR3 sequence is 12 residues long. Germline-derived CDR1 and CDR2 are SNHLY and FYNNEI. V lost 2 bases and J 13 bases, leaving 12 bases between the germline ends.

Note on this clone: A much larger clone lies a single base off, so this may be a read error. J is TRBJ1-2 and V is TRBV4-1, with 7 bases lining up with TRBD1. This CDR3 is 15 amino acids long. Germline V gene data show CDR1 as MGHRA and CDR2 as YSYEKL. V trimming: 2 bases; J trimming: 5 bases; junction bases outside the gene matches: 8. CDR3: CASSQYQGGMYGYTF. DNA for the CDR3: TGCGCCAGCAGCCAATATCAGGGGGGAATGTATGGCTACACCTTC.

In this sample, this clone turned up a few times. J is TRBJ2-7 and V is TRBV6-1; a weak D match, TRBD2 (5 bases). CDR3 length: 15 residues. V shed 0 bases and J shed 4 bases, with 13 bases lying between them. Germline V gene lookup returns CDR1 MNHNS and CDR2 SASEGT. The CDR3 sequence is CASSEAHSRGYEQYF. For the CDR3, the DNA is TGTGCCAGCAGTGAAGCGCATTCTAGAGGGTACGAGCAGTACTTC.